The 5 T cell receptor beta chains given below trace back to one sample, sequenced in a study of beta chain features in type 1 diabetes (dated by TCRdb to 2017 to 2018). To prepare the library, the immunoSEQ multiplex PCR assay was applied. All of the isolated RNA was reverse transcribed with the High Capacity cDNA Reverse Transcription Kit, so expressed TCRB transcripts were sequenced. Sourced from immuneACCESS, this table was stored by TCRdb with only in-frame sequences that have V and J called. A share of the clones is absent; for the studies checked, an unresolved V gene accounts for under half, and the remainder has no known explanation. The sample yields about 450,000 clones; roughly 11% were counted once. Approximately 0.05% of the sample rests with the top ten. The sample comprised naive CD4+ T cells from blood. Per the publication, the cell subset or site label means: true naive CD4+ T cells. The receptor source for this set is a woman under 30 in good health.

This clone was seen a few times. The chain employs TRBV18 and TRBJ1-2; D is uncertain. V was pared by 2 bases and J by 0 bases, with 4 bases between. The CDR3 is 13 amino acids. Germline values: CDR1 KGHSH, CDR2 LQKENI. The CDR3 spells CASSPEANYGYTF. CDR3 nucleotides: TGTGCCAGCTCACCAGAGGCTAACTATGGCTACACCTTC.

The table lists this clone with a few counts. The chain couples TRBV28 to TRBJ2-5, with 9 bases aligning to TRBD1. V dropped 5 bases and J dropped 1; count of bases not matched to a gene: 5. CDR1 MDHEN and CDR2 SYDVKM come from the germline V gene. The CDR3 length is 15 residues. The DNA for the CDR3 is TGTGCCAGCAGTGGGGACAGGGAGGTCCAAGAGACCCAGTACTTC. It specifies CASSGDREVQETQYF.

This clone was detected a few times. Other nucleotide sequences in the sample specify the same CDR3. This chain joins TRBV15 and TRBJ2-3, with D uncertain. Germline V gene data show CDR1 as LNHNV and CDR2 as YYDKDF (reference sequence). Trimming cost V 0 bases and J 1 base, with 5 bases left between them. The CDR3 is made up of 14 amino acids. In nucleotides, the CDR3 is TGTGCCACCAGCAGAGATCTCGGCACAGATACGCAGTATTTT. Its translation is CATSRDLGTDTQYF. The full variable domain, completed using reference TRBV15 and TRBJ2-3, is DAMVIQNPRYQVTQFGKPVTLSCSQTLNHNVMYWYQQKSSQAPKLLFHYYDKDFNNEADTPDNFQSRRPNTSFCFLDIRSPGLGDTAMYLCATSRDLGTDTQYFGPGTRLTVL.

This clone was recorded a few times. V and J are TRBV5-4 and TRBJ2-2; possibly TRBD2 for D (6 bases). Germline V gene lookup returns CDR1 SGHNT and CDR2 YYREEE (reference sequence). Trimming took off 1 base at V and 5 bases at J, with 12 bases between the two ends. The CDR3 loop spans 15 amino acids. CDR3 residues: CASSLFGGKTGELFF. The CDR3 DNA reads TGTGCCAGCAGCTTGTTTGGGGGGAAAACCGGGGAGCTGTTTTTT.

The CDR3 reads CSVTENQETQYF. Here the CDR3 DNA reads TGCAGCGTGACAGAGAACCAAGAGACCCAGTACTTC. This rearrangement joins TRBV29-1 to TRBJ2-5; a possible D gene is TRBD1 (5 bases). The CDR3 has 12 amino acids. The V gene lost 6 bases and the J gene lost 0 bases, with 8 bases spanning the gap. The V gene's germline CDR1 is SQVTM and CDR2 ANQGSEA.